Presented here are 32 T cell receptor beta chains from one specimen sequenced in a study of identical twins. TCRdb fed the 5' RACE reads into MiXCR, producing one record per CDR3 protein. The sample includes about 470,000 distinct CDR3 sequences, approximately 24% of them seen just once. These data were likewise used in another study, on T cells expressing NK-cell markers.

Source material: CD4+ T cells sorted from blood. All receptors come from a woman aged 18 to 35 in good health.

J is TRBJ2-5 and V is TRBV7-9; TRBD2 is a possible D gene (5 bases). The CDR3 is 14 amino acids. In germline, CDR1 is SEHNR, CDR2 FQNEAQ (reference sequence). Deletions cut 3 bases from V and 3 bases from J, with 11 bases between. For the CDR3, the DNA is TGTGCCAGCAGCTTCCAGCGGACCAAAGAGACCCAGTACTTC. Its translation is CASSFQRTKETQYF.

This clonotype has a handful of counts. This chain links TRBV10-3 with TRBJ1-5; 8 positions match TRBD1. The V gene's germline CDR1 is ENHRY and CDR2 SYGVKD. The ends lost 8 bases at V and 0 bases at J; junction bases unmatched: 6. This CDR3 spans 15 amino acids. The CDR3 reads CAIGQGDFSNQPQHF. The DNA for the CDR3 is TGTGCCATCGGACAGGGTGATTTTAGCAATCAGCCCCAGCATTTT.

This chain connects TRBV27 to TRBJ2-5; maybe TRBD1 (5 bases). Trimming left V 2 bases short and J 4 bases short, with 17 bases between. Per germline, CDR1 MNHEY and CDR2 SMNVEV (reference sequence). The CDR3 has 16 amino acids. The CDR3 reads CASSLAAAGPGETQYF. CDR3 DNA: TGTGCCAGCAGTTTAGCGGCTGCAGGGCCGGGAGAGACCCAGTACTTC.

The sample holds a few counts of this clonotype. The rearrangement joins TRBV20-1 to TRBJ2-7, with D perhaps matching TRBD2 (6 bases). CDR3 size: 15 residues. Germline V gene sequence: CDR1 DFQATT, CDR2 SNEGSKA (reference sequence). Trimming removed 4 bases at V and 7 bases at J, with 23 bases between. CDR3 sequence (DNA): TGCAGTGCTACAGATTCTAGCGCGCTCTCCTCTGAGCAGTACTTC. Translation gives CSATDSSALSSEQYF.

This clonotype has a handful of counts. V and J are TRBV11-1 and TRBJ2-3; no clear D gene. The germline V and J ends were trimmed by 3 bases and 2 bases, with 12 bases remaining between them. This CDR3 is built from 15 residues. Looked up from germline, CDR1 is SGHAT and CDR2 is FQDESV (reference sequence). Written as DNA, the CDR3 is TGTGCCAGCAGCTTTAGGTTGTCGGACACAGATACGCAGTATTTT. Translation: CASSFRLSDTDTQYF.

This clonotype was counted only a few times. The V and J genes are TRBV10-3 and TRBJ1-1, with D uncertain. CDR3 length: 12 amino acids. Looked up from germline, CDR1 is ENHRY and CDR2 is SYGVKD. Trimming shortened V by 3 bases and J by 4 bases, and 6 bases separated the two germline ends. The CDR3 nucleotides read TGTGCCATCAGTGAAGTGGGCACTGAAGCTTTCTTT. It codes for CAISEVGTEAFF.

V is TRBV4-1 and J is TRBJ1-3; D is perhaps TRBD1 (5 bases). Germline CDR1 and CDR2: MGHRA and YSYEKL. The CDR3 contains 16 residues. Trimming removed 4 bases from V and 4 bases from J, with 17 bases in between. The CDR3 sequence: CASSPEVGGPGNTIYF. In nucleotides, the CDR3 is TGCGCCAGCAGCCCTGAGGTCGGGGGACCCGGAAACACCATATATTTT.

The chain is built from TRBV23-1 and TRBJ2-5; D is ambiguous. TRBV23-1 is recorded as an ORF, its role being uncertain. The CDR3 sequence is 17 residues long. V shed 0 bases and J shed 5 bases, with 19 bases lying between them. The chain's CDR3 is CASSQSKKKDFRETQYF. For the CDR3, the DNA is TGCGCCAGCAGTCAATCGAAGAAAAAGGATTTTCGGGAGACCCAGTACTTC.

Only a few counts were recorded for this clonotype. CDR3 nucleotide sequence: TGTGCCAGCAGCGTAGAGGGAGGGATGGTCTACAATGAGCAGTTCTTC. It specifies CASSVEGGMVYNEQFF. J is TRBJ2-1 and V is TRBV9; 7 nucleotides align to TRBD2. The CDR3 consists of 16 residues. Germline V CDR1 and CDR2: SGDLS, YYNGEE. The junction had 6 bases not matched to a gene; V was cut back by 0 bases and J by 3 bases.

This chain joins TRBV3-1 and TRBJ2-2, with no clear D. The germline V gene encodes CDR1 LGHDT and CDR2 YNNKEL (reference sequence). V was pared by 2 bases and J by 3 bases, with 4 bases between. The CDR3 totals 13 residues. CDR3 in amino acids: CASSQLYTGELFF. CDR3 coding DNA: TGTGCCAGCAGCCAACTGTACACCGGGGAGCTGTTTTTT.

This clonotype has at least ten counts. The rearrangement uses TRBV7-9 and TRBJ2-3, with D unresolved. Per the germline V gene, CDR1 is SEHNR and CDR2 is FQNEAQ (reference sequence). The V and J ends lost 5 bases and 5 bases respectively, with 11 bases between them. The CDR3 runs to 13 residues. CDR3 loop: CASSRNPRDTQYF. In nucleotides, the CDR3 is TGTGCCAGCAGCAGGAACCCTCGAGATACGCAGTATTTT.

The V and J genes are TRBV5-1 and TRBJ1-4; maybe TRBD1 (5 bases). The CDR3 has 16 amino acids. V lost 1 base, J lost 7 bases, and 17 bases lay in between. Looked up from germline, CDR1 is SGHRS and CDR2 is YFSETQ. CDR3 bases: TGCGCCAGCAGCTTGCTAGGGGTCACGGGGAGTGAAAAACTGTTTTTT. It specifies CASSLLGVTGSEKLFF.

The chain uses TRBV6-1 and TRBJ2-2; D is ambiguous. This CDR3 is built from 13 residues. Germline CDR1 is MNHNS and CDR2 is SASEGT. Trimming stripped 6 bases from V and 3 bases from J, with 8 bases between. In nucleotides, the CDR3 is TGTGCCAGCAGGCGAGGTTACACCGGGGAGCTGTTTTTT. The encoded protein is CASRRGYTGELFF.

The rearrangement joins TRBV9 to TRBJ2-3; D is uncertain. This CDR3 contains 15 residues. Trimming shortened V by 5 bases and J by 2 bases, and 15 bases separated the two germline ends. Germline V CDR1 and CDR2: SGDLS, YYNGEE. The CDR3 nucleotides are TGTGCCAGCAGTCCAGCCCCCATCATCACAGATACGCAGTATTTT. This codes for CASSPAPIITDTQYF.

This clonotype was seen only a few times. The J gene is TRBJ1-1, the V gene TRBV6-5, with D uncertain. Trimming took off 2 bases at V and 0 bases at J, with 7 bases between the two ends. Germline-derived CDR1 and CDR2 are MNHEY and SVGAGI. The CDR3 consists of 14 residues. The CDR3 nucleotides are TGTGCCAGCAGTTACCGGAATATGAACACTGAAGCTTTCTTT. This encodes CASSYRNMNTEAFF.

The chain employs TRBV5-1 and TRBJ2-5; the match to TRBD2 covers 8 bases. Germline trimming cut 1 base from V and 0 bases from J; bases unmatched to any gene: 2. Germline V gene lookup returns CDR1 SGHRS and CDR2 YFSETQ. This CDR3 spans 15 amino acids. The CDR3, as DNA: TGCGCCAGCAGCTTGAGACTAGCGAACCAAGAGACCCAGTACTTC. This encodes CASSLRLANQETQYF.

This clonotype was found a few times. The chain combines TRBV20-1 with TRBJ2-1, with TRBD2 identical over 10 bases. The trim removed 0 bases at V and 7 bases at J, leaving 6 bases unmatched. CDR1 and CDR2 from the germline V gene are DFQATT and SNEGSKA (reference sequence). The CDR3 consists of 15 residues. For the CDR3, the DNA is TGCAGTGCTAGAGATATGGTAGCGGGGGGTAATGAGCAGTTCTTC. This sequence encodes CSARDMVAGGNEQFF.

This chain connects TRBV29-1 to TRBJ2-3, with 11 bases that match TRBD2. CDR3 size: 16 residues. The junction had 11 bases not matched to a gene; V was cut back by 4 bases and J by 5 bases. Germline V lookup: CDR1 SQVTM, CDR2 ANQGSEA. CDR3 coding DNA: TGCAGCGTTGGACGGGGGACTAGCGGATGGCTAGATACGCAGTATTTT. This sequence encodes CSVGRGTSGWLDTQYF.

This sequence joins TRBV29-1 and TRBJ2-3; 7 bases agree with TRBD2. Germline values: CDR1 SQVTM, CDR2 ANQGSEA. This CDR3 contains 15 residues. J lost 4 bases, V lost 1 base, and 8 bases had no gene match. The CDR3 DNA reads as TGCAGCGTTGAAGTCGTCGGGACTAAGCCAGATACGCAGTATTTT. This translates into CSVEVVGTKPDTQYF.

The J gene is TRBJ2-2, the V gene TRBV6-5; weak D call: TRBD1 (6 bases). Trimming left V 1 base short and J 4 bases short, with 10 bases between. The length of the CDR3 is 15 residues. The germline CDR1 and CDR2 sequences are MNHEY and SVGAGI. CDR3 DNA: TGTGCCAGCAGTTACTTACAGGGTGGCACCGGGGAGCTGTTTTTT. Protein product: CASSYLQGGTGELFF.

The chain employs TRBV6-6 and TRBJ2-5; D remains unclear. V lost 11 bases and J lost 3, with 10 bases in between. Germline CDR1 is MNHNY and CDR2 is SVGAGI (reference sequence). The CDR3 spans 11 residues. The CDR3 region is CASTQEETQYF. The DNA for the CDR3 is TGTGCCTCCACTCAAGAAGAGACCCAGTACTTC.

Worth noting for this clonotype: This may come from a read error, since a much larger clone is one base off. The CDR3 is CASSLATQETQYF. The CDR3 DNA sequence: TGCGCCAGCAGCTTGGCCACCCAAGAGACCCAGTACTTC. The rearrangement uses TRBV5-1 and TRBJ2-5; D ambiguous. The CDR3 sequence is 13 residues long. Trimming took off 0 bases at V and 1 base at J, with 4 bases between the two ends. CDR1 is SGHRS, CDR2 YFSETQ, per germline.

The chain links TRBV20-1 to TRBJ2-3; D not certain. CDR1 DFQATT and CDR2 SNEGSKA come from the germline V gene (reference sequence). Trimming stripped 3 bases from V and 0 bases from J, with 7 bases between. CDR3 length equals 13 residues. CDR3: CSARRSSTDTQYF. CDR3 in DNA: TGCAGTGCTAGGCGGAGTAGCACAGATACGCAGTATTTT.

This clonotype has just a few counts. The chain joins TRBV6-5 to TRBJ2-1; TRBD2 matches at 13 bases. The ends lost 0 bases at V and 5 bases at J; junction bases unmatched: 7. There are 18 residues in the CDR3. CDR1 and CDR2 (germline): MNHEY, SVGAGI. The CDR3 bases are TGTGCCAGCAGTTACTCTCCCCGAACTAGCGGGAGGGACAATGAGCAGTTCTTC. Its translation: CASSYSPRTSGRDNEQFF.

This clonotype was seen a few times. The V gene is TRBV7-8, the J gene TRBJ2-7, with 9 bases aligning to TRBD2. CDR3 length: 16 residues. V lost 4 bases, J lost 4 bases, and 11 bases stayed unmatched. Germline lookup yields CDR1 SGHVS and CDR2 FQNEAQ. The CDR3 sequence is CASSSHLAGAGYEQYF. The CDR3 region has the DNA TGTGCCAGCAGCTCGCACTTAGCGGGAGCCGGTTACGAGCAGTACTTC.

This clonotype has just one count. The chain uses TRBV20-1 and TRBJ2-4, with D hard to call. This CDR3 spans 11 amino acids. V was cut by 4 bases and J by 6 bases, with 7 bases left in between. The V gene's germline CDR1 is DFQATT and CDR2 SNEGSKA (reference sequence). CDR3 residues: CSAISINIQYF. DNA for the CDR3: TGCAGTGCTATTTCCATAAACATTCAGTACTTC.

This clonotype was observed a handful of times. The chain couples TRBV5-6 to TRBJ1-2, with 8 bases lining up with TRBD1. Looked up from germline, CDR1 is SGHDT and CDR2 is YYEEEE. The CDR3 sequence is 16 residues long. V shed 3 bases, J shed 5 bases, and the junction held 12 bases outside the gene matches. This CDR3 is CASSSSWLDRVYGYTF. The DNA for the CDR3 is TGTGCCAGCAGCTCAAGCTGGTTGGACAGGGTTTATGGCTACACCTTC.

The chain uses TRBV2 and TRBJ1-2; D remains ambiguous. Between the trimmed V and J ends, which lost 1 base and 2 bases, there was a span of 5 bases. This CDR3 is 13 amino acids long. Germline lookup yields CDR1 SNHLY and CDR2 FYNNEI. This CDR3 is CASSEGRNYGYTF. The CDR3 DNA sequence: TGTGCCAGCAGTGAAGGAAGGAACTATGGCTACACCTTC. Full variable domain (missing parts from reference TRBV2 and TRBJ1-2): EPEVTQTPSHQVTQMGQEVILRCVPISNHLYFYWYRQILGQKVEFLVSFYNNEISEKSEIFDDQFSVERPDGSNFTLKIRSTKLEDSAMYFCASSEGRNYGYTFGSGTRLTVV.

This clonotype was counted at least ten times. This chain connects TRBV12-3 or TRBV12-4 to TRBJ2-3, with no clear D. This CDR3 contains 12 residues. V lost 3 bases, J lost 7 bases, and 8 bases lay in between. CDR3 in DNA: TGTGCCAGCAGTTTTTGGGGAAATACGCAGTATTTT. Translated, it gives CASSFWGNTQYF.

This clonotype came up a few times. This chain joins TRBV7-3 and TRBJ2-3; no clear D. Trimming left V 2 bases short and J 6 bases short, with 9 bases between. The CDR3 runs 13 residues. CDR1 and CDR2 (germline): SGHTA, FQGTGA. The chain's CDR3 is CASSLQSRDTQYF. The DNA of the CDR3 is TGTGCCAGCAGCTTACAGTCCCGGGATACGCAGTATTTT.

Only a few counts were recorded for this clonotype. The chain uses TRBV15 and TRBJ2-2; the D gene is possibly TRBD2 (5 bases). CDR1 is LNHNV and CDR2 is YYDKDF in the germline V gene (reference sequence). V gave up 0 bases and J gave up 6 bases, with 14 bases separating them. The CDR3 loop spans 16 amino acids. CDR3 residues: CATSRDRLAGSGELFF. CDR3 nucleotides: TGTGCCACCAGCAGAGATCGGCTAGCTGGGTCCGGGGAGCTGTTTTTT.

This clonotype was seen a handful of times. CDR3 amino acids: CASSPSVGLQYQETQYF. The CDR3 region has the DNA TGCGCCAGCAGCCCGTCGGTGGGACTCCAGTACCAAGAGACCCAGTACTTC. The J gene is TRBJ2-5, the V gene TRBV5-1; TRBD2 is a possible D gene (6 bases). Germline values: CDR1 SGHRS, CDR2 YFSETQ. The germline V and J ends were trimmed by 4 bases and 0 bases, with 19 bases remaining between them. CDR3 length: 17 amino acids.